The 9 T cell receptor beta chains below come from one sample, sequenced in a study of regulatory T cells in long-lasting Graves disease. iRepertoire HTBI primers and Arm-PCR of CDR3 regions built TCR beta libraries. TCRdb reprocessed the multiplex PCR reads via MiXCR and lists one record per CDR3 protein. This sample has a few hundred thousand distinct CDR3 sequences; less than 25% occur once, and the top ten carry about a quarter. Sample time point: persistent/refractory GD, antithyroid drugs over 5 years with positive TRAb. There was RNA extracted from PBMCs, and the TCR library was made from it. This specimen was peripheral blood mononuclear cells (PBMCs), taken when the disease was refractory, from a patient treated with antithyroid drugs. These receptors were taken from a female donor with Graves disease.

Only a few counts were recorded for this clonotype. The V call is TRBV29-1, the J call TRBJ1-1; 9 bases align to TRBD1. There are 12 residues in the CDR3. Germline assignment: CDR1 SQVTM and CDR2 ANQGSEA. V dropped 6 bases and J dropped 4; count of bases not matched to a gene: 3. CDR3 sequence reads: CSVGQGFTEAFF. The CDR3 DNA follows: TGCAGCGTCGGACAGGGGTTCACTGAAGCTTTCTTT.

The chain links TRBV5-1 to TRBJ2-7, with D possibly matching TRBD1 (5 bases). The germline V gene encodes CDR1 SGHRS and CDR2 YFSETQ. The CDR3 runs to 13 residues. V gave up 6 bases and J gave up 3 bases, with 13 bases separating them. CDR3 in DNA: TGCGCCAGCAACTTCGACAGTAACTACGAGCAGTACTTC. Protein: CASNFDSNYEQYF. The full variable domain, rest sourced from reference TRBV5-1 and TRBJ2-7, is KAGVTQTPRYLIKTRGQQVTLSCSPISGHRSVSWYQQTPGQGLQFLFEYFSETQRNKGNFPGRFSGRQFSNSRSEMNVSTLELGDSALYLCASNFDSNYEQYFGPGTRLTVT.

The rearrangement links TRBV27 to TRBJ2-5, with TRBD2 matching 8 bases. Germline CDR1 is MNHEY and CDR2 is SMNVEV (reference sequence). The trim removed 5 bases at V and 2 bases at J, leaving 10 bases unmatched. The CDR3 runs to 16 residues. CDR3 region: CASSHYLTSGQETQYF. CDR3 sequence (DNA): TGTGCCAGCAGTCATTACCTCACTAGCGGTCAAGAGACCCAGTACTTC.

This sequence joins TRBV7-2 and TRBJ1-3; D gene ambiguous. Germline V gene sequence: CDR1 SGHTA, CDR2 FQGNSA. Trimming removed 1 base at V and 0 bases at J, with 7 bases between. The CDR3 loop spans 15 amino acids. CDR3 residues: CASSLGVSSGNTIYF. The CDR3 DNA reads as TGTGCCAGCAGCTTAGGAGTGAGCTCTGGAAACACCATATATTTT.

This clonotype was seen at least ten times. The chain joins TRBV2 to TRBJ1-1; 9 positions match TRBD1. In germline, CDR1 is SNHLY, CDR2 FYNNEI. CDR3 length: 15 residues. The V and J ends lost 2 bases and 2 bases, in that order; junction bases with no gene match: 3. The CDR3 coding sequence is TGTGCCAGCAGTGAATTTACAGGGGGCAACACTGAAGCTTTCTTT. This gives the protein CASSEFTGGNTEAFF.

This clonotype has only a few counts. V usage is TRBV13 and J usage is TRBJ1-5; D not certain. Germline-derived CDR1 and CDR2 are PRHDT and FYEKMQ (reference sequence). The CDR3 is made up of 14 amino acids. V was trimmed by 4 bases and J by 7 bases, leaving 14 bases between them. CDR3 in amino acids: CASSSSTAGQPQHF. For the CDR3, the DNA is TGTGCCAGCAGCTCATCAACCGCGGGGCAGCCCCAGCATTTT. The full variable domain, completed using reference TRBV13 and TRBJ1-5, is AAGVIQSPRHLIKEKRETATLKCYPIPRHDTVYWYQQGPGQDPQFLISFYEKMQSDKGSIPDRFSAQQFSDYHSELNMSSLELGDSALYFCASSSSTAGQPQHFGDGTRLSIL.

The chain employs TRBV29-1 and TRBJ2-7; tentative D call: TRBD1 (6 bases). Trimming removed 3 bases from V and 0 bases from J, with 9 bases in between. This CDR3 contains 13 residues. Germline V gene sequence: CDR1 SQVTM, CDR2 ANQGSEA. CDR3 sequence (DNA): TGCAGCGTTGAGACAGGTCTCTCCTACGAGCAGTACTTC. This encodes CSVETGLSYEQYF.

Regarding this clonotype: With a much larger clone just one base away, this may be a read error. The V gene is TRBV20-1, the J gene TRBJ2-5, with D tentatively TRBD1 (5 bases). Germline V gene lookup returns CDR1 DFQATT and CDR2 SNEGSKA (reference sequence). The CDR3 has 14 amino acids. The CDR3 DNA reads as TGCGGTGCTAGAGACCCCACAGGCCAAGAGACCCAGTACTTC. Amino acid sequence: CGARDPTGQETQYF.

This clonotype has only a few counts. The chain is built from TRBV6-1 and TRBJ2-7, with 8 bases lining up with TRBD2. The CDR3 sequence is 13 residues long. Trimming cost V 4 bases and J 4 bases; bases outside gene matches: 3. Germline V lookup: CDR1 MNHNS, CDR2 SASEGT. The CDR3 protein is CASSGLAGYEQYF. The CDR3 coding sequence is TGTGCCAGCAGTGGGCTAGCGGGTTACGAGCAGTACTTC.